This passage covers 20 T cell receptor beta chains from one sample sequenced in a study of vaccination and CD4 T cells after COVID-19 (dated by TCRdb to 2021 to 2024). In light of the paper, this sample's time point label describes: late sampling 161 to 241 days after vaccination in three convalescent patients. The treatment or condition label of this sample denotes: roughly ten-day PBMC culture with coronavirus spike peptide pools or control peptides (ViraFEST assay). These receptors' targets are unknown. Receptors were amplified or captured by PCR. The run used an Illumina iSeq 100. DNA from cultured CD4+ T cells underwent TCR sequencing with the Oncomine TCR Beta short-read assay at the Johns Hopkins FTIC core. TCRdb applied fastp at Q25 and MiXCR to the public reads, then kept only in-frame beta chains. Duplicate CDR3 protein sequences are folded into a single record with the most common DNA and genes. Counted in this sample were tens of thousands of distinct CDR3 sequences; approximately 40% of them appeared once. Roughly 9.9% of the sample is held by the ten biggest clonotypes.

Source: CD4+ T cells from blood, cultured in vitro, taken about 7 months after SARS-CoV-2 vaccination. The source of these receptors is a human donor who had recovered from COVID-19.

The chain is built from TRBV7-2 and TRBJ2-5; D gene uncertain. The CDR3 consists of 11 residues. V was shortened by 6 bases and J by 5 bases, with 7 bases between the two germline ends. Germline V lookup: CDR1 SGHTA, CDR2 FQGNSA. Written as DNA, the CDR3 is TGTGCCAGCAGAGACACGGAGACCCAGTACTTC. Translated: CASRDTETQYF.

This clonotype occurred a few times. This sequence joins TRBV19 and TRBJ1-2, with TRBD1 matching 8 bases. Per germline, CDR1 LNHDA and CDR2 SQIVND (reference sequence). V was pared by 5 bases and J by 6 bases, with 5 bases of the junction left unmatched. This CDR3 is 13 amino acids long. CDR3 in amino acids: CASSSDRGDGYTF. In DNA, the CDR3 is TGTGCCAGTAGTTCAGACAGGGGAGATGGCTACACCTTC.

This chain links TRBV20-1 with TRBJ2-1; TRBD2 matches 9 bases. The CDR3 length is 17 residues. Germline V CDR1 and CDR2: DFQATT, SNEGSKA (reference sequence). After removal of 1 base from V and 0 bases from J, the junction contained 7 bases not matched to a gene. CDR3 in DNA: TGCAGTGCTAGAGGTCTAGCGGGAAGGAGCTCCTACAATGAGCAGTTCTTC. Amino acids: CSARGLAGRSSYNEQFF.

Only a few counts were recorded for this clonotype. The chain joins TRBV20-1 to TRBJ2-5; 9 bases agree with TRBD2. V was clipped by 0 bases and J by 3 bases; unmatched bases: 5. The CDR3 sequence is 15 residues long. CDR1 and CDR2 (germline): DFQATT, SNEGSKA (reference sequence). CDR3 nucleotides: TGCAGTGCTAGAGATCGTTTAGCGGGAGAAGAGACCCAGTACTTC. This sequence encodes CSARDRLAGEETQYF.

A few counts support this clonotype. CDR3 protein: CATSRVDRDYSGANVLTF. In DNA, the CDR3 is TGTGCCACCAGCAGAGTGGACAGGGATTACTCTGGGGCCAACGTCCTGACTTTC. V gene TRBV15 combines with J gene TRBJ2-6, with 8 positions matching TRBD1. V dropped 1 base and J dropped 0; count of bases not matched to a gene: 5. The CDR3 spans 18 residues. CDR1 is LNHNV and CDR2 is YYDKDF in the germline V gene (reference sequence).

This clonotype showed up just a few times. This rearrangement joins TRBV20-1 to TRBJ1-2; D is undetermined. The germline V gene encodes CDR1 DFQATT and CDR2 SNEGSKA (reference sequence). The CDR3 has 11 residues. Deletions cut 0 bases from V and 4 bases from J, with 3 bases between. Written as DNA, the CDR3 is TGCAGTGCTAGAGACCCCTATGGCTACACCTTC. This encodes CSARDPYGYTF.

This rearrangement joins TRBV6-2 or TRBV6-3 to TRBJ2-5; D possibly corresponds to TRBD2 (6 bases). Trimming left V 2 bases short and J 7 bases short, with 23 bases between. Germline V gives CDR1 MNHEY, CDR2 SVGEGT. CDR3 size: 17 residues. CDR3 loop: CASSYLIPGLPAVTQYF. In nucleotides, the CDR3 is TGTGCCAGCAGTTACCTCATTCCGGGACTCCCGGCGGTGACCCAGTACTTC.

This clonotype was detected once. V and J are TRBV20-1 and TRBJ2-5; D gene uncertain. Germline values: CDR1 DFQATT, CDR2 SNEGSKA (reference sequence). The length of the CDR3 is 13 residues. V was pared by 3 bases and J by 4 bases, with 12 bases between. The CDR3 here is CSASWGTRETQYF. CDR3 DNA sequence: TGCAGTGCTAGTTGGGGTACTCGAGAGACCCAGTACTTC.

This chain joins TRBV7-3 and TRBJ2-6; D unresolved. Trimming pared 4 bases from V and 0 bases from J, leaving 10 bases between. CDR1 and CDR2 (germline): SGHTA, FQGTGA. The CDR3 is 16 amino acids. CDR3 DNA sequence: TGTGCCAGCAGCTCGGTCCCCAGCTCTGGGGCCAACGTCCTGACTTTC. This encodes CASSSVPSSGANVLTF.

The chain carries TRBV7-2 and TRBJ2-7; TRBD2 aligns across 12 bases. Germline CDR1 is SGHTA and CDR2 is FQGNSA. The CDR3 is 17 amino acids. Germline trimming cut 5 bases from V and 4 bases from J; bases unmatched to any gene: 12. CDR3 nucleotides: TGTGCCAGCAGCCCTTGGGGACTAGCGGGCAAGGAATACGAGCAGTACTTC. Its protein product is CASSPWGLAGKEYEQYF.

This clonotype ranks as medium-sized. The chain recombines TRBV6-1 with TRBJ2-5, with 9 bases aligning to TRBD1. Germline V gives CDR1 MNHNS, CDR2 SASEGT. This CDR3 is built from 17 residues. With 6 bases clipped from V and 5 bases from J, the junction kept 16 bases outside the gene matches. The CDR3: CASSRTRTGTGKETQYF. Here the CDR3 DNA reads TGTGCCAGCAGCCGAACCAGAACCGGGACAGGGAAGGAGACCCAGTACTTC.

This clonotype has more than one count but fewer than ten. This chain uses TRBV28 with TRBJ1-2; D is unclear. From germline, CDR1 is MDHEN and CDR2 SYDVKM. V was cut by 6 bases and J by 2 bases, with 7 bases left in between. The CDR3 is 12 residues long. The CDR3 protein is CASSLKNYGYTF. The DNA for the CDR3 is TGTGCCAGCAGCTTGAAGAACTATGGCTACACCTTC.

The rearrangement joins TRBV29-1 to TRBJ1-2; TRBD1 is a possible D gene (6 bases). V shed 5 bases and J shed 4 bases, with 11 bases lying between them. This CDR3 is built from 12 residues. The germline V gene has CDR1 SQVTM and CDR2 ANQGSEA. CDR3 residues: CSVTTGPYGYTF. CDR3 nucleotides: TGCAGCGTTACAACAGGGCCCTATGGCTACACCTTC.

The rearrangement links TRBV20-1 to TRBJ2-1; D is possibly TRBD1 (5 bases). Germline V lookup: CDR1 DFQATT, CDR2 SNEGSKA (reference sequence). The CDR3 runs to 14 residues. The V and J ends lost 0 bases and 9 bases respectively, with 15 bases between them. The CDR3 DNA sequence: TGCAGTGCTAGAGATCTCGGCAGGGTGACTGAGCAGTTCTTC. This gives the protein CSARDLGRVTEQFF.

CDR3 amino acids: CASRSMGRGNQPQHF. CDR3 bases: TGTGCCAGCAGATCCATGGGCCGCGGGAATCAGCCCCAGCATTTT. V is TRBV28 and J is TRBJ1-5; D is unclear. V was shortened by 6 bases and J by 4 bases, with 16 bases between the two germline ends. The CDR3 consists of 15 residues. Germline V lookup: CDR1 MDHEN, CDR2 SYDVKM.

The V gene is TRBV29-1, the J gene TRBJ1-1, with D uncertain. Germline V gene lookup returns CDR1 SQVTM and CDR2 ANQGSEA. Trimming removed 5 bases from V and 0 bases from J, with 4 bases in between. The CDR3 is made up of 11 amino acids. In DNA form, the CDR3 reads TGCAGCGTTACAATGAACACTGAAGCTTTCTTT. It specifies CSVTMNTEAFF.

The gene calls are TRBV7-9 and TRBJ1-5, with TRBD1 matching over 7 bases. This CDR3 spans 14 amino acids. Trimming removed 4 bases from V and 3 bases from J; junction bases left unmatched: 3. The germline CDR1 and CDR2 sequences are SEHNR and FQNEAQ (reference sequence). CDR3: CASSSDRANQPQHF. Here the CDR3 DNA reads TGTGCCAGCAGCTCCGACAGGGCCAATCAGCCCCAGCATTTT.

The CDR3 sequence is CASSRSFGTGGTNQPQHF. DNA for the CDR3: TGTGCCAGCAGCCGATCCTTCGGGACAGGGGGTACCAATCAGCCCCAGCATTTT. The chain joins TRBV7-9 to TRBJ1-5; 11 bases align to TRBD1. Germline trimming cut 5 bases from V and 3 bases from J; bases unmatched to any gene: 12. Germline CDR1 SEHNR, CDR2 FQNEAQ (reference sequence). There are 18 residues in the CDR3.

The chain joins TRBV19 to TRBJ2-5; weak D call: TRBD1 (6 bases). The germline gives CDR1 LNHDA, CDR2 SQIVND (reference sequence). V gave up 6 bases and J gave up 2 bases, with 16 bases separating them. The CDR3 covers 15 residues. The CDR3 reads CASSRKTGLQETQYF. The CDR3 DNA reads as TGTGCCAGTAGCAGAAAGACAGGCCTACAAGAGACCCAGTACTTC.

This chain connects TRBV18 to TRBJ2-3; D ambiguous. CDR3 length equals 12 residues. Trimming removed 1 base from V and 6 bases from J, with 5 bases in between. Germline V gene lookup returns CDR1 KGHSH and CDR2 LQKENI. Here the CDR3 DNA reads TGTGCCAGCTCACCACAAGTGGATACGCAGTATTTT. This sequence encodes CASSPQVDTQYF.